This record covers a single TCR beta chain. The data originate from a study of blood T cell repertoires in COVID-19. In the study overall: Researchers got acute and convalescent COVID-19 samples from the United States, Italy and Spain. Sources were T cells, B-cell-depleted T cells, or PBMCs; the material itself was cDNA or gDNA.

Patients at the Seattle site were enrolled during active infection and followed longitudinally. Authors' processing steps: Using reference gene primer amplification, nucleated cell counts were estimated. Libraries were prepared by immunoSEQ multiplex PCR; TCRdb keeps only in-frame clonotypes and omits some of them. For V, J and clone size, that table is used; D and trimming come from the DNA. The data contain about 300,000 clones, about 81% of them singletons. Sequencing was performed on peripheral blood. The TCR comes from a human donor with COVID-19, enrolled during active disease. The donor label of this sample is uncertain.

CDR3 in amino acids: CASSSPRTSGRGEQFF. CDR3 DNA: TGTGCCAGCAGTTCCCCCAGGACTAGCGGGAGAGGTGAGCAGTTCTTC. The chain uses TRBV28 and TRBJ2-1, with TRBD2 identical over 13 bases. From germline, CDR1 is MDHEN and CDR2 SYDVKM. The CDR3 sequence is 16 residues long. Trimming at V came to 4 bases and at J to 9 bases, leaving 9 bases not matched to a gene.